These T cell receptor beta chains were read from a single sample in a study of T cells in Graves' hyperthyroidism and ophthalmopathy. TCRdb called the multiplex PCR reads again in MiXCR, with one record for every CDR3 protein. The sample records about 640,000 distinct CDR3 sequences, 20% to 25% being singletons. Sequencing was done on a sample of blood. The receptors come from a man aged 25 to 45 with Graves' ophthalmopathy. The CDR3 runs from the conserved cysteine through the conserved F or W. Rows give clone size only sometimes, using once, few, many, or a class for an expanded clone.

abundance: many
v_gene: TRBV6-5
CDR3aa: CASSYAAGNSGNTIYF

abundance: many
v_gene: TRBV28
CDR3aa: CASSPLGARGTEAFF

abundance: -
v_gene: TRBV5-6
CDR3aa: CASTPAGGEGTGELFF

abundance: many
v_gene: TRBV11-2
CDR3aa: CASSPSQGFYEQYF

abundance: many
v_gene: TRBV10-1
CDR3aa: CASSEKRGGNTEAFF

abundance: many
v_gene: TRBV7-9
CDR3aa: CASSSTSGDTEAFF

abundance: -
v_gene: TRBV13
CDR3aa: CASSPLAGGPWEQFF

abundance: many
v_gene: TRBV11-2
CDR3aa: CASRKPGNTDTQYF

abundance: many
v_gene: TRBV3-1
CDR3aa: CATGTRSRNEQFF

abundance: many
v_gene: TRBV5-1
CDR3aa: CASSLEQGYRMGSYEQYF

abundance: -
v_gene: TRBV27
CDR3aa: CASSLRADGTGELFF

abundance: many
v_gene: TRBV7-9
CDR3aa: CASSFGLVAEETQYF

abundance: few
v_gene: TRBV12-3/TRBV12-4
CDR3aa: CASRSGTSGRGEQYF

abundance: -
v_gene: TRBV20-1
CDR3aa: CSLVQGDQPQHF

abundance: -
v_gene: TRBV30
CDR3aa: CAWRAAGSKNIQYF

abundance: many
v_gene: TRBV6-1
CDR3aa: CASSQTAASNQPQHF

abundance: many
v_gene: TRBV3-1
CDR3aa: CASSQIRNTEAFF

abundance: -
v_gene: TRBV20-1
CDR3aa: CSARAGGRLDTQYF

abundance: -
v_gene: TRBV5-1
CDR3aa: CASSLEGGQSTDTQYF

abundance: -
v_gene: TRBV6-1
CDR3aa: CASWTNTGELFF

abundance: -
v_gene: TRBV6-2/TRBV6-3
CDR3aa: CATSVARISYNEQFF

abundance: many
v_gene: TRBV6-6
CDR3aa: CASSYRGHTEAFF

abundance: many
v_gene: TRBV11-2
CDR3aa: CASSPRGFGTSGRSTDTQYF

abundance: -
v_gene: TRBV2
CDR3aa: CASSPDRSNEKLFF

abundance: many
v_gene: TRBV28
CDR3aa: CASRRTGTGAYSPLHF

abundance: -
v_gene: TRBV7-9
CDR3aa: CASSLAGQGDWRNQPQHF

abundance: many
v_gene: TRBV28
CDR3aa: CASSLLGGSYEQYF